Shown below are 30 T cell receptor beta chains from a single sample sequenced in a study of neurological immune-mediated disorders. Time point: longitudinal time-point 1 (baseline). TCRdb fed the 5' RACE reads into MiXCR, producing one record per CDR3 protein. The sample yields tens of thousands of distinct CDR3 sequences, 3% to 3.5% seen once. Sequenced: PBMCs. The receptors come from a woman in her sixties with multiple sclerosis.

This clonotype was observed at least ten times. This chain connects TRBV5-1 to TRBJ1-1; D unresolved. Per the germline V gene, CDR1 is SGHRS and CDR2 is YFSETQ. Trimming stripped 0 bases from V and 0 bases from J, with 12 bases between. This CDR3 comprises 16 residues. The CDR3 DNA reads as TGCGCCAGCAGCTTGGAACCCTCTCTAATGAACACTGAAGCTTTCTTT. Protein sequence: CASSLEPSLMNTEAFF.

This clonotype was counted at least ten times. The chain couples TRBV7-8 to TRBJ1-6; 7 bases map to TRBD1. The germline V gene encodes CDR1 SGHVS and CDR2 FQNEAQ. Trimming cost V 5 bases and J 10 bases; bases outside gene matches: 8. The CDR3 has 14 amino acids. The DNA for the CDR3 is TGTGCCAGCAGCCTCACAGGGGCTGGATCACCCCTCCACTTT. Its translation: CASSLTGAGSPLHF.

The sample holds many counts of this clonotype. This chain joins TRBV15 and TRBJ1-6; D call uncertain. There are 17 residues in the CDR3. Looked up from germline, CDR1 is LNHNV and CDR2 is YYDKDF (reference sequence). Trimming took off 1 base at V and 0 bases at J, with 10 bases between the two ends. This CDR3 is CATSRVIGSSYNSPLHF. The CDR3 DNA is TGTGCCACCAGCAGAGTCATTGGGAGCTCCTATAATTCACCCCTCCACTTT. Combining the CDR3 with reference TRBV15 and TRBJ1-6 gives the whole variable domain DAMVIQNPRYQVTQFGKPVTLSCSQTLNHNVMYWYQQKSSQAPKLLFHYYDKDFNNEADTPDNFQSRRPNTSFCFLDIRSPGLGDTAMYLCATSRVIGSSYNSPLHFGNGTRLTVT.

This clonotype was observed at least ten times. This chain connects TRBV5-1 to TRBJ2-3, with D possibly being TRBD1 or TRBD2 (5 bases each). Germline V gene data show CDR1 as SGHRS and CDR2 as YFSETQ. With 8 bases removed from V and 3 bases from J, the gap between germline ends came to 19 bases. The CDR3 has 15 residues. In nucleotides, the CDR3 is TGCGCCAGTGGGCTGAGAGGGGCGCAGACAGATACGCAGTATTTT. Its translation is CASGLRGAQTDTQYF.

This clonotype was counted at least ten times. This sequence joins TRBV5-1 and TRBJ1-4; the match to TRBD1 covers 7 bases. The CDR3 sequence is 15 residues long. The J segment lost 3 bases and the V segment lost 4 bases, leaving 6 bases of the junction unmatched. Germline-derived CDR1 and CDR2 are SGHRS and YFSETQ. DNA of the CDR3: TGCGCCAGCAGCCCAACCGGGACAGCTAATGAAAAACTGTTTTTT. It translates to CASSPTGTANEKLFF.

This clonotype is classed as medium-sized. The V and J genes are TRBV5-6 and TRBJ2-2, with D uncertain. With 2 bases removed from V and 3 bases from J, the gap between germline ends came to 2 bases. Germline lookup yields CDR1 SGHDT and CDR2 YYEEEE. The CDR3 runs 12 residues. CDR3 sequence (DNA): TGTGCCAGCAGCTTTGACACCGGGGAGCTGTTTTTT. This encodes CASSFDTGELFF.

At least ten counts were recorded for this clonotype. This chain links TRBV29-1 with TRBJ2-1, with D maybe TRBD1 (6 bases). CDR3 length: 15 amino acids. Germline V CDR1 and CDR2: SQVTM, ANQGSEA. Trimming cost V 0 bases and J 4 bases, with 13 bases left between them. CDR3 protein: CSVEDRQAEYNEQFF. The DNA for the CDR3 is TGCAGCGTTGAAGACCGACAGGCGGAGTACAATGAGCAGTTCTTC.

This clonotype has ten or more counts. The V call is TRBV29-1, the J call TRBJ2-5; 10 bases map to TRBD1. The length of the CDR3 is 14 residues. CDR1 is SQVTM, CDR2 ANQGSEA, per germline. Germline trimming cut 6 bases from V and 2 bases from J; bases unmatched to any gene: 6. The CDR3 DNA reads TGCAGCGTGACAGGGGGCGCAGGGCAAGAGACCCAGTACTTC. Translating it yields CSVTGGAGQETQYF.

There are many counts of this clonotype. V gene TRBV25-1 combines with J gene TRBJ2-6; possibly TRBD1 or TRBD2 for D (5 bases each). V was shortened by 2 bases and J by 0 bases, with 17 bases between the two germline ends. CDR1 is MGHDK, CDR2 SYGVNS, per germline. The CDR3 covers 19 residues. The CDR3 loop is CASSEAGTAKRSGANVLTF. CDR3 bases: TGTGCCAGCAGTGAAGCCGGGACGGCCAAACGCTCTGGGGCCAACGTCCTGACTTTC.

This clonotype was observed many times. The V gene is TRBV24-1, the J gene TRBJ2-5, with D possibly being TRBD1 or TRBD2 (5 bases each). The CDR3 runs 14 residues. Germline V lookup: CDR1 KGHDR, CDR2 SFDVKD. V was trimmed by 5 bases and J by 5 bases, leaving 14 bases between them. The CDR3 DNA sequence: TGTGCCACCAGTGTGGGGACCGCTGGGGAGACCCAGTACTTC. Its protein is CATSVGTAGETQYF.

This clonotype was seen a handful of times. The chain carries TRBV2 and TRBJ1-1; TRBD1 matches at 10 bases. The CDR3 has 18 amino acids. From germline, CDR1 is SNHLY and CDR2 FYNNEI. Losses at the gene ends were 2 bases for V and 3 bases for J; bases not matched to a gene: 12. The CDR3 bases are TGTGCCAGCAGTGAATACGTGACAGGGGGCAGTTGGGACACTGAAGCTTTCTTT. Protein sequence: CASSEYVTGGSWDTEAFF.

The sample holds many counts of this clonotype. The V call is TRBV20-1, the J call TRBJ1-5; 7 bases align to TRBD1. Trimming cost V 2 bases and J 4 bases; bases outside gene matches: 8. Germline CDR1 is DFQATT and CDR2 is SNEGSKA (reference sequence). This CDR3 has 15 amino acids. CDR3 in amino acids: CSARPGNRGNQPQHF. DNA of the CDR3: TGCAGTGCTAGACCCGGGAACAGGGGAAATCAGCCCCAGCATTTT.

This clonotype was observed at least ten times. The CDR3 protein is CSASPGQRNQPQHF. The CDR3 nucleotides are TGCAGTGCTAGCCCGGGACAGCGCAATCAGCCCCAGCATTTT. The chain carries TRBV20-1 and TRBJ1-5, with 7 nucleotides matching TRBD1. V gave up 3 bases and J gave up 2 bases; unmatched junction bases: 4. The CDR3 is made up of 14 amino acids. Germline values: CDR1 DFQATT, CDR2 SNEGSKA (reference sequence).

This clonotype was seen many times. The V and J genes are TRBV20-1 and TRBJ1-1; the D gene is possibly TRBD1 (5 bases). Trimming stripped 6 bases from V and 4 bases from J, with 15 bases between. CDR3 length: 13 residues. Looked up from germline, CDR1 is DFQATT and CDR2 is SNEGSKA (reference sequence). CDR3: CSANTRGGTEAFF. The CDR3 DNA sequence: TGCAGTGCGAATACTCGGGGGGGCACTGAAGCTTTCTTT.

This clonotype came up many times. CDR3 bases: TGTGCCAGCAGTTTGACGACTAGCGGTGAGCAGTTCTTC. Translating it yields CASSLTTSGEQFF. The rearrangement links TRBV12-3 or TRBV12-4 to TRBJ2-1; 9 positions agree with TRBD2. CDR3 length equals 13 residues. With V trimmed by 3 bases and J by 9 bases, 3 bases remained unmatched.

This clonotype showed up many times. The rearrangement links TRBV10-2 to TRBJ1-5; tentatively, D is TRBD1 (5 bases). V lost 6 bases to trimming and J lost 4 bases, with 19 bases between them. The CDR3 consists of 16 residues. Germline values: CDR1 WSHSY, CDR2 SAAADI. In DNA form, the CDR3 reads TGCGCCAGCAGAGCTAGCAAGACAGCCCAAAATCAGCCCCAGCATTTT. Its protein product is CASRASKTAQNQPQHF.

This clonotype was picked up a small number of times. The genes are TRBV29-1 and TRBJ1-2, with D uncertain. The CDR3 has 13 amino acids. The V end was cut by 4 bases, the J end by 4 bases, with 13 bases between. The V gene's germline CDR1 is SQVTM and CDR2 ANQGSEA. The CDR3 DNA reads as TGCAGCGTTGCCCAACATACCACCTATGGCTACACCTTC. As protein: CSVAQHTTYGYTF.

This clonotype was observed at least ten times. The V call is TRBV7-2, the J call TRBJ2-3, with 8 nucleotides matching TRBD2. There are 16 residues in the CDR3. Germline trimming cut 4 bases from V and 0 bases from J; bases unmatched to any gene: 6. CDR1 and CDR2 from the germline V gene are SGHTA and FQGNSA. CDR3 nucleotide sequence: TGTGCCAGCAGCTCCAGGGGCGGGGGGAGCACAGATACGCAGTATTTT. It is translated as CASSSRGGGSTDTQYF.

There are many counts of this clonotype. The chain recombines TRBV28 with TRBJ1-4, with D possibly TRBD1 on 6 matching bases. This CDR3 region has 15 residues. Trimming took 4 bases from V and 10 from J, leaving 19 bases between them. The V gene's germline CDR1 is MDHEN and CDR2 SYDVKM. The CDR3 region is CASSSAGEGDGKLFF. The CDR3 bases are TGTGCCAGCAGTTCAGCAGGGGAGGGGGATGGAAAACTGTTTTTT.

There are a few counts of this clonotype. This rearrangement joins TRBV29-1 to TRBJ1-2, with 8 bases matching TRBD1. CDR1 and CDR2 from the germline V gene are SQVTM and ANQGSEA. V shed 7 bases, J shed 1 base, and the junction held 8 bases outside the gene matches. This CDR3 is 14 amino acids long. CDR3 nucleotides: TGCAGCGCCCGTGGGACAGGCCTTAACTATGGCTACACCTTC. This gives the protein CSARGTGLNYGYTF.

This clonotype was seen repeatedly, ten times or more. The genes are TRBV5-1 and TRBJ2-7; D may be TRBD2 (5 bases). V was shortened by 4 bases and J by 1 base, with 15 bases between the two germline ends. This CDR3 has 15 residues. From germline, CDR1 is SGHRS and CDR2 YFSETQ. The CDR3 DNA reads TGCGCCAGCAGCGCTCCTTTACGGGGTTCCTACGAGCAGTACTTC. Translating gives CASSAPLRGSYEQYF.

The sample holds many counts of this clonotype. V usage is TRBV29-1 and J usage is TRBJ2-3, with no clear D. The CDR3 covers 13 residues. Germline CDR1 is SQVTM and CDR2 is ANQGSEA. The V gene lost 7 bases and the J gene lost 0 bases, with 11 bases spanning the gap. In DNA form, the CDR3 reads TGCAGCGGAGGAGCGACTAGCACAGATACGCAGTATTTT. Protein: CSGGATSTDTQYF.

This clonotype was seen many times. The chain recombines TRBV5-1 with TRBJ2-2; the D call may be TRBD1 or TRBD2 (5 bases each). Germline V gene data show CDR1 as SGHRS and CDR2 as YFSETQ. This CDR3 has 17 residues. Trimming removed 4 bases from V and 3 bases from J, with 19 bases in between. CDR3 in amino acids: CASSPLSGPADTGELFF. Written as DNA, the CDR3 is TGCGCCAGCAGCCCCCTTTCAGGGCCAGCGGACACCGGGGAGCTGTTTTTT.

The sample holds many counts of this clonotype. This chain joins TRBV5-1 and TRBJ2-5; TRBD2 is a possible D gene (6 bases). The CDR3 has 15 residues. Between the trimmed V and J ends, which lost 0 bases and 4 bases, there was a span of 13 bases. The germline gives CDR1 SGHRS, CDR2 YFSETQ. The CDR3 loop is CASSLGGGDPETQYF. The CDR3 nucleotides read TGCGCCAGCAGCTTGGGGGGCGGGGACCCAGAGACCCAGTACTTC.

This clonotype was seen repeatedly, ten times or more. In DNA form, the CDR3 reads TGCAGTGCTAGAGACCCAGGGCGGCTATACGAGCAGTACTTC. Its protein is CSARDPGRLYEQYF. This chain uses TRBV20-1 with TRBJ2-7; D is perhaps TRBD1 (5 bases). V dropped 0 bases and J dropped 4 bases, with 13 bases sitting between them. Germline V gives CDR1 DFQATT, CDR2 SNEGSKA (reference sequence). The CDR3 totals 14 residues.

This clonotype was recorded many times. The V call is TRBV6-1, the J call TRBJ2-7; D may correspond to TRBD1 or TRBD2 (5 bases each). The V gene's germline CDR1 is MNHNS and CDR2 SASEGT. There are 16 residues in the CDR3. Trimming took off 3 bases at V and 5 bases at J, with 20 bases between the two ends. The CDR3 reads CASSEQGLRGRDEQYF. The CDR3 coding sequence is TGTGCCAGCAGTGAGCAGGGTCTTCGGGGTCGCGACGAGCAGTACTTC.

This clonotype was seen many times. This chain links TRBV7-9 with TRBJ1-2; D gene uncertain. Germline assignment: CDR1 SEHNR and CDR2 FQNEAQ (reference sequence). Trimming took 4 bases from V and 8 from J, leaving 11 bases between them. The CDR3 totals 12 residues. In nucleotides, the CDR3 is TGTGCCAGCAGCTCCCTTCGGCGGGGCTACACCTTC. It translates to CASSSLRRGYTF.

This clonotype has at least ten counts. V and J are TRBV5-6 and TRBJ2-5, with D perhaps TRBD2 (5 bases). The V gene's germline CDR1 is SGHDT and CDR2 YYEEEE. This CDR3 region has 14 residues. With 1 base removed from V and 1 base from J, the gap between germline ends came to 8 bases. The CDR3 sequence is CASSLYGVQETQYF. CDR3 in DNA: TGTGCCAGCAGCTTGTACGGGGTCCAAGAGACCCAGTACTTC. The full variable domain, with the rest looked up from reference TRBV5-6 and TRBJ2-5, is DAGVTQSPTHLIKTRGQQVTLRCSPKSGHDTVSWYQQALGQGPQFIFQYYEEEERQRGNFPDRFSGHQFPNYSSELNVNALLLGDSALYLCASSLYGVQETQYFGPGTRLLVL.

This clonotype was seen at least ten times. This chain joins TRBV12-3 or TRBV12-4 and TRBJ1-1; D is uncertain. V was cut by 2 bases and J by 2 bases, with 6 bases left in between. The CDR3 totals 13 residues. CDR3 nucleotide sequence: TGTGCCAGCAGTTTAACCAGAAACACTGAAGCTTTCTTT. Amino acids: CASSLTRNTEAFF.

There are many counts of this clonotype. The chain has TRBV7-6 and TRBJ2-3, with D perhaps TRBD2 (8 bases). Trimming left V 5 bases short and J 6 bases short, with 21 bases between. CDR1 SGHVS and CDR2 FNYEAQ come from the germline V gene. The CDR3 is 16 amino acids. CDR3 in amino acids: CASSSGGSGQEDTQYF. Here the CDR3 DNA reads TGTGCCAGCAGCAGCGGGGGTAGCGGACAGGAGGATACGCAGTATTTT.